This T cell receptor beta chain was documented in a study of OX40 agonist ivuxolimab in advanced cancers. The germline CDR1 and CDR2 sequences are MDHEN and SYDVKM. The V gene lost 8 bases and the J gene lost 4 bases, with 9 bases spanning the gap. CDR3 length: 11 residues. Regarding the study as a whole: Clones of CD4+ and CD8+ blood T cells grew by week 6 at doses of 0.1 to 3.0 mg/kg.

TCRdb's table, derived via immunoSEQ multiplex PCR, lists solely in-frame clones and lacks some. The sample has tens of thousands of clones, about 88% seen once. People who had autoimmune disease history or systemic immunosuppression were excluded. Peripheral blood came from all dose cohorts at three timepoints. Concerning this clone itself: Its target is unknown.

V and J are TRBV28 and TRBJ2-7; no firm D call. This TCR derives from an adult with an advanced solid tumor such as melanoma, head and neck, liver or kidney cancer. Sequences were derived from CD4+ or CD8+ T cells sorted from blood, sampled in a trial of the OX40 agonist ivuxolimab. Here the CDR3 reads CASGPPYEQYF. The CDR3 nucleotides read TGTGCCAGCGGGCCACCTTACGAGCAGTACTTC.